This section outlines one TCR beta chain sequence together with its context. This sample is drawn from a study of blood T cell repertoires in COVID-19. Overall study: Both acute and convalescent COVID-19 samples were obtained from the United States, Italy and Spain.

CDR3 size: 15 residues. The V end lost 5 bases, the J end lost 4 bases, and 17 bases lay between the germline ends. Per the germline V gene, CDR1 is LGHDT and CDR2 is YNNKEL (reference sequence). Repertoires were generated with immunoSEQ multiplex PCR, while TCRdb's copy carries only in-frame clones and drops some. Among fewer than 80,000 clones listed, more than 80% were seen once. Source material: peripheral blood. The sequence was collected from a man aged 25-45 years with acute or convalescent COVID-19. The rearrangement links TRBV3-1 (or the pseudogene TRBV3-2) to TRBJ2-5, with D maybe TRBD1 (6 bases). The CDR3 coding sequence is TGTGCCAGCAGCTCCCCCACAGGGCAAGGAGAGACCCAGTACTTC. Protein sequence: CASSSPTGQGETQYF.